These T cell receptor beta chains were read from a single sample in a study of post-analysis software for immune sequencing data. Using its own MiXCR run on the PCR reads, TCRdb lists one record per CDR3 protein. The data show approximately 250,000 distinct CDR3 sequences, 36% seen once. Sequenced input: blood. Receptors were obtained from a girl aged 10-17 years with multiple sclerosis. Each CDR3 is given with its conserved first and last residue. A D gene is named only where the DNA matches it firmly. Clone size is shown for a subset of rows, as once, few, many or a class of expanded clone.

TRBJ1-1	-	-	TRBV7-9	CASTTIRGRAFF	TGTGCCAGCACCACCATCCGGGGGCGAGCTTTCTTT
TRBJ1-5	-	-	TRBV2	CASTEGQHQHF	TGTGCCAGCACCGAGGGGCAGCACCAGCATTTT
TRBJ1-4	-	-	TRBV5-1	CASKPGLYEKRFF	TGCGCCAGTAAGCCCGGGTTGTATGAAAAACGGTTTTTT
TRBJ1-1	-	-	TRBV4-2	CASSHDPSPGINEAFF	TGTGCCAGCAGCCACGACCCCTCCCCAGGGATTAATGAAGCTTTCTTT
TRBJ1-2	-	-	TRBV19	CASSTDRSGGYTF	TGTGCCAGTAGTACGGACAGATCGGGAGGCTACACCTTC
TRBJ1-1	-	-	TRBV20-1	CSARSRGASLGAFF	TGCAGTGCTAGATCTCGGGGCGCTAGTCTTGGAGCTTTCTTT
TRBJ2-5	-	TRBD2	TRBV5-1	CASSLSGGAKTQYF	TGCGCCAGCAGCCTGAGCGGGGGGGCCAAGACCCAGTACTTC
TRBJ2-7	-	-	TRBV7-2	CASSLGSGGLNEQYF	TGTGCCAGCAGCTTAGGTTCAGGGGGGTTAAACGAGCAGTACTTC
TRBJ2-7	-	-	TRBV28	CASGWGTYEQYF	TGTGCCAGCGGGTGGGGAACCTACGAGCAGTACTTC
TRBJ1-6	many	-	TRBV6-5	CASSHPAGPENSPLHF	TGTGCCAGCAGCCACCCGGCGGGGCCGGAGAATTCACCCCTCCACTTT
TRBJ1-1	few	-	TRBV28	CASSPQVLLNTEAFF	TGTGCCAGCAGTCCCCAGGTGCTTTTGAACACTGAAGCTTTCTTT
TRBJ1-6	-	-	TRBV7-2	CASSLDGPYLHF	TGTGCCAGCAGCCTAGACGGCCCCTACCTCCACTTT
TRBJ2-7	few	-	TRBV12-5	CASGLNTAAGKANEQYF	TGTGCTAGTGGTTTGAATACCGCGGCAGGAAAGGCAAATGAGCAGTACTTC
TRBJ2-7	many	TRBD2	TRBV11-2	CASSLSAGGPYEQYF	TGTGCCAGCAGCCTATCAGCGGGAGGGCCCTACGAGCAGTACTTC
TRBJ1-1	-	-	TRBV19	CASSTPQGYTEAFF	TGTGCCAGTAGTACACCACAGGGATATACTGAAGCTTTCTTT
TRBJ2-3	many	-	TRBV7-8	CASSLGRGRTDTQYF	TGTGCCAGCAGCTTAGGGCGGGGGCGCACAGATACGCAGTATTTT
TRBJ1-5	many	-	TRBV5-1	CASSLDLGRPQHF	TGCGCCAGCAGCTTGGATTTGGGTCGACCCCAGCATTTT
TRBJ2-2	few	TRBD2	TRBV28	CASFIGPGGTGELFF	TGTGCCAGCTTTATAGGCCCCGGGGGGACCGGGGAGCTGTTTTTT
TRBJ2-7	once	-	TRBV4-1	CASSRDGAGSSYEQYF	TGCGCCAGCAGCCGTGACGGGGCGGGGAGCTCCTACGAGCAGTACTTC
TRBJ2-3	many	-	TRBV20-1	CSASRPGDTQYF	TGCAGTGCTAGCAGGCCCGGGGATACGCAGTATTTT
TRBJ2-5	few	TRBD2	TRBV12-3/TRBV12-4	CASSLGLAGGAETQYF	TGTGCCAGCAGTTTAGGTCTAGCGGGAGGAGCCGAGACCCAGTACTTC
TRBJ2-3	many	-	TRBV7-9	CASSLDSVATDTQYF	TGTGCCAGCAGCTTAGATAGTGTGGCAACAGATACGCAGTATTTT
TRBJ1-2	-	-	TRBV27	CASSLSDSYYGYTF	TGTGCCAGCAGTTTATCAGACAGCTACTATGGCTACACCTTC
TRBJ2-1	-	-	TRBV3-1	CASSQDFRSTYNEQFF	TGTGCCAGCAGCCAAGATTTCCGAAGCACCTACAATGAGCAGTTCTTC
TRBJ2-1	-	-	TRBV4-1	CASSLIQFTSRTGDEQFF	TGCGCCAGCAGCTTGATCCAGTTTACGTCCCGGACCGGGGATGAGCAGTTCTTC
TRBJ2-1	-	TRBD2	TRBV5-1	CASSDGTSGYDEQFF	TGCGCCAGCAGCGATGGGACTAGTGGCTACGACGAGCAGTTCTTC
TRBJ2-7	-	-	TRBV5-1	CASSLVSYEQYF	TGCGCCAGCAGCTTGGTTTCCTACGAGCAGTACTTC
TRBJ1-4	-	-	TRBV2	CAGSEVRNEKLFF	TGTGCCGGGTCGGAGGTCCGTAATGAAAAACTGTTTTTT
TRBJ1-2	-	TRBD1	TRBV28	CASSSVPGQVPRSTLTSYGYTF	TGTGCCAGCAGTTCGGTCCCGGGACAGGTCCCCCGGTCGACCCTCACTTCTTATGGCTACACCTTC
TRBJ1-2	many	TRBD1	TRBV27	CASSAYRGSVKGYTF	TGTGCCAGCAGTGCCTACAGGGGGAGCGTTAAAGGCTACACCTTC